This TCR beta chain was captured by sequencing in a study of shared clonotypes between healthy human individuals. General study points: Some naive CD4 clonotypes, around 4.7%, turned up in common across a handful of donors.

Worth noting for this clone: Its antigen is currently unknown.

Profiling relied on immunoSEQ multiplex PCR, and the TCRdb table lists in-frame clones only, not all of them. The profile shows over 1.4 million clones, approximately 96% of them singletons. Germline CDR1 SQVTM, CDR2 ANQGSEA. There are 12 residues in the CDR3. V was shortened by 7 bases and J by 7 bases, with 14 bases between the two germline ends. Sequenced material: naive CD4+ T cells sorted from blood. Subset indicated: CD45RA+ positively selected. The receptor comes from a man aged 25-45 years in good health. The V gene is TRBV29-1, the J gene TRBJ2-1; perhaps TRBD2 as D (7 bases). CDR3 amino acids: CSAIRGGNEQFF. As DNA, the CDR3 is TGCAGCGCCATTAGGGGGGGAAATGAGCAGTTCTTC.